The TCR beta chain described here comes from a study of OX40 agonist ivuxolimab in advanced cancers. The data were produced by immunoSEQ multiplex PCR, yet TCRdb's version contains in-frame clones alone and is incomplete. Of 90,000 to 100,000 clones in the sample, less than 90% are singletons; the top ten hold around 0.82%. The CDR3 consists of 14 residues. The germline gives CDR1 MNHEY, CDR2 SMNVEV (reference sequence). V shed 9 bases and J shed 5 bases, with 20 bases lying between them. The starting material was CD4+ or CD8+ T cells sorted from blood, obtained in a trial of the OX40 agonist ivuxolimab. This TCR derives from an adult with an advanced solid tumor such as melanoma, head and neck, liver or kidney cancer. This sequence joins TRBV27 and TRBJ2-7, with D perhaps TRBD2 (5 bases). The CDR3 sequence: CASSKPGVKNEQYF. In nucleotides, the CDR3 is TGTGCCAGTTCGAAGCCCGGGGTGAAAAACGAGCAGTACTTC.